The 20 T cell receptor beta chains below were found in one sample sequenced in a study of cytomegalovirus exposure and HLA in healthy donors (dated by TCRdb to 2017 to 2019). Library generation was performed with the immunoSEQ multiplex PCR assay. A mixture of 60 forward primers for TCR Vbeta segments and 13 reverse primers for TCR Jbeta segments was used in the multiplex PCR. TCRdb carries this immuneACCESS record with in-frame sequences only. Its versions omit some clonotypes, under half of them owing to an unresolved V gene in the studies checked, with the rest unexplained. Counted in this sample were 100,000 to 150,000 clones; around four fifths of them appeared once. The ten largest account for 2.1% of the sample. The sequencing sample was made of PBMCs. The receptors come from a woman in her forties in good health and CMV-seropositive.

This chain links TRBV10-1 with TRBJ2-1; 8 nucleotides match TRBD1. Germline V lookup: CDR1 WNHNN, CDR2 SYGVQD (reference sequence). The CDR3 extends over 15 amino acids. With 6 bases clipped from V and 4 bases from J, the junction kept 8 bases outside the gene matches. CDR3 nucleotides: TGCGCCAGCAGACGTGGACAGGGCGGTTACAATGAGCAGTTCTTC. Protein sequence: CASRRGQGGYNEQFF.

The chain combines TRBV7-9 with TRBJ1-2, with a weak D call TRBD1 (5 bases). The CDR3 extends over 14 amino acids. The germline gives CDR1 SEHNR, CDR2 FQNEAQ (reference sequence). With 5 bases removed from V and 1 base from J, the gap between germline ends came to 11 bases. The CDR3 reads CASSPDTVNYGYTF. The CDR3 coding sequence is TGTGCCAGCAGCCCGGACACTGTTAACTATGGCTACACCTTC.

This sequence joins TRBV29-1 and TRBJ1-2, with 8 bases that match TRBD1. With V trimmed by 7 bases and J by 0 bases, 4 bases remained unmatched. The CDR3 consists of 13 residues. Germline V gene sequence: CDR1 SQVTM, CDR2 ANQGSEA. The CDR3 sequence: CSDTQGANYGYTF. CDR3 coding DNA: TGCAGCGACACACAGGGGGCTAACTATGGCTACACCTTC.

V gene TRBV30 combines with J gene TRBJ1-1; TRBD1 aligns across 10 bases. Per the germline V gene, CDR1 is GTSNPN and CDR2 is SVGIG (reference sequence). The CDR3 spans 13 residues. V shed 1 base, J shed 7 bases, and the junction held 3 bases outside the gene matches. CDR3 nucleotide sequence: TGTGCCTGGAGTGCGACAGGGGGCTTTGAAGCTTTCTTT. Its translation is CAWSATGGFEAFF.

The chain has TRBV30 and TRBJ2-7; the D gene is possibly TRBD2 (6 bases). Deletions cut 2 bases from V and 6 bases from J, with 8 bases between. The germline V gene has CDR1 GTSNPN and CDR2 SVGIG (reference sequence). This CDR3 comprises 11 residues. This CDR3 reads CAWSWEAEQYF. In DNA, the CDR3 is TGTGCCTGGAGTTGGGAGGCCGAGCAGTACTTC.

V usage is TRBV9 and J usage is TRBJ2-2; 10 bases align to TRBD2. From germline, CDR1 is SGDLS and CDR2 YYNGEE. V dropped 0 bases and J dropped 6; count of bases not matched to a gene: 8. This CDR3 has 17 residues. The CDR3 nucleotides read TGTGCCAGCAGCGTAGGTAGGCTAGCGGGAGTAGCCGGGGAGCTGTTTTTT. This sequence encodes CASSVGRLAGVAGELFF.

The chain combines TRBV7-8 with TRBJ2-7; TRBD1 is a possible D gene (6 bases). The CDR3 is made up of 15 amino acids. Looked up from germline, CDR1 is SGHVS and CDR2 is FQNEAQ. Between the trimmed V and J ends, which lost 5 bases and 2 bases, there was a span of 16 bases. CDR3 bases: TGTGCCAGCAGCAGACGCCAGGGGTTAGCCTACGAGCAGTACTTC. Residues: CASSRRQGLAYEQYF.

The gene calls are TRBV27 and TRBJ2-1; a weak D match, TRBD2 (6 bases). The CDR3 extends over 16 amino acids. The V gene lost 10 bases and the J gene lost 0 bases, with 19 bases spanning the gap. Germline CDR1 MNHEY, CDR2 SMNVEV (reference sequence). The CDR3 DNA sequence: TGTGCCACCCTTACAAATCCGGGACTCTCCTACAATGAGCAGTTCTTC. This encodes CATLTNPGLSYNEQFF.

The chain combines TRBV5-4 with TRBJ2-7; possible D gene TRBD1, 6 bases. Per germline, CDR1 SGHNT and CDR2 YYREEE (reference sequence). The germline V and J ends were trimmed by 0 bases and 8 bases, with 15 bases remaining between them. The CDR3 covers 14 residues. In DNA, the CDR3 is TGTGCCAGCAGCTTGGGGAACAGGGTCGAAAAGCAGTACTTC. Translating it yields CASSLGNRVEKQYF.

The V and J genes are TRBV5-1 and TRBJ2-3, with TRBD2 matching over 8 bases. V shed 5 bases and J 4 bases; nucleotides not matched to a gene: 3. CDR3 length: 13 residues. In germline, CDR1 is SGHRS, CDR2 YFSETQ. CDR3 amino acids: CASSRSGADTQYF. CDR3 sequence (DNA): TGCGCCAGCAGTCGTAGCGGGGCAGATACGCAGTATTTT.

Written as DNA, the CDR3 is TGTGCCAGCAGCTTACGCGACAGGGTTGTTTATGGCTACACCTTC. Translating gives CASSLRDRVVYGYTF. This chain connects TRBV7-9 to TRBJ1-2; 7 bases are a match to TRBD1. CDR1 is SEHNR and CDR2 is FQNEAQ in the germline V gene (reference sequence). This CDR3 is 15 amino acids long. V shed 2 bases, J shed 5 bases, and the junction held 8 bases outside the gene matches.

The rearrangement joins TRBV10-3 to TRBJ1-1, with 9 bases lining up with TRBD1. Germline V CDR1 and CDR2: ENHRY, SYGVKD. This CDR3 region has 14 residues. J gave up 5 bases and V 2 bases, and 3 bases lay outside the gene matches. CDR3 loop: CAISENRGRTEAFF. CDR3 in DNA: TGTGCCATCAGTGAGAACAGGGGGCGAACTGAAGCTTTCTTT.

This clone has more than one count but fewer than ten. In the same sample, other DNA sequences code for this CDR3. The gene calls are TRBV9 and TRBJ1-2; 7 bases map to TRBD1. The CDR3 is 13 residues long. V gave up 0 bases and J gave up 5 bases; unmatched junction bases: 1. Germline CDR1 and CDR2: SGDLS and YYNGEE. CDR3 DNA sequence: TGTGCCAGCAGCGTAGGACAGGGTTATGGCTACACCTTC. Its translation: CASSVGQGYGYTF.

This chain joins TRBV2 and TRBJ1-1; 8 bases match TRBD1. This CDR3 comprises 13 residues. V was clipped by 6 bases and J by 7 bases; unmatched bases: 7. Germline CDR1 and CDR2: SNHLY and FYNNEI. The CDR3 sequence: CASSFRDRLEAFF. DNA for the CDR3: TGTGCCAGCAGCTTCCGGGACAGGCTTGAAGCTTTCTTT.

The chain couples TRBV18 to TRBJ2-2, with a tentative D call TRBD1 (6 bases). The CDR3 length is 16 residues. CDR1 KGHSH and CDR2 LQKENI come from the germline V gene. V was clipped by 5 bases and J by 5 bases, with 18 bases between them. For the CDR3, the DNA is TGTGCCAGCTCAGCAGGACAGATTGGTTTAACCGGGGAGCTGTTTTTT. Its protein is CASSAGQIGLTGELFF.

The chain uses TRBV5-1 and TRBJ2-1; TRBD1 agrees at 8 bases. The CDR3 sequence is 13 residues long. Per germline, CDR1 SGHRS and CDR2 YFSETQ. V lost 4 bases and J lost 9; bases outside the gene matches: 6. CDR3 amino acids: CASSPDRGLEQFF. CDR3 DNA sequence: TGCGCCAGCAGCCCCGACAGGGGTCTTGAGCAGTTCTTC.

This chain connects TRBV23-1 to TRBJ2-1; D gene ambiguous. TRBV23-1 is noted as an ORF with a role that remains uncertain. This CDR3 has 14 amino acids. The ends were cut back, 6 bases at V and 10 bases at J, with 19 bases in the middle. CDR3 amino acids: CASSPQSQSREQFF. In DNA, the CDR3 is TGCGCCAGCAGCCCCCAGTCCCAGTCTCGAGAGCAGTTCTTC.

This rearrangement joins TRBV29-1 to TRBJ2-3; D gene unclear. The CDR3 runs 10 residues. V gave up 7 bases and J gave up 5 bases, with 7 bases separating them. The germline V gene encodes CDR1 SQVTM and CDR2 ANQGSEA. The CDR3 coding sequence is TGCAGCGCGGGTGGAGATACGCAGTATTTT. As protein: CSAGGDTQYF.

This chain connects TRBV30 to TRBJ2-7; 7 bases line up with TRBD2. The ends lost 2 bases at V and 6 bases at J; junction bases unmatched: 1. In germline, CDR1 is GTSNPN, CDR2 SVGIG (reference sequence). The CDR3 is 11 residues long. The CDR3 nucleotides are TGTGCCTGGAGTTGGGAGGGCGAGCAGTACTTC. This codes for CAWSWEGEQYF. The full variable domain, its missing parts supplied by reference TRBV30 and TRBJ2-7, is SQTIHQWPATLVQPVGSPLSLECTVEGTSNPNLYWYRQAAGRGLQLLFYSVGIGQISSEVPQNLSASRPQDRQFILSSKKLLLSDSGFYLCAWSWEGEQYFGPGTRLTVT.

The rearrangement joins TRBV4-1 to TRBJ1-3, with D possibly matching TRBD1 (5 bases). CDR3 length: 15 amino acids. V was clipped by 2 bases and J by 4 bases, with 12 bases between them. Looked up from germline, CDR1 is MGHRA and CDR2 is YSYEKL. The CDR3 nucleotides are TGCGCCAGCAGCCAAAAAACGGGGGGGGGAAACACCATATATTTT. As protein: CASSQKTGGGNTIYF.